The rows below give T cell receptor beta chains drawn from one sample of a study of graft-versus-host responses after intestinal transplantation. The protocol was immunoSEQ multiplex PCR, while the TCRdb copy is restricted to in-frame clones and leaves out a portion. The sample has about 50,000 clones; around 90% are singletons. These receptors' antigens are unknown. This material consisted of unstimulated CD4+ T cells sorted from spleen or lymph node cells, taken before transplant. These receptors were taken from a human donor who was the organ donor for an intestinal transplant. CDR3s include the opening cysteine and the closing phenylalanine or tryptophan. The D gene is left open where the match is weak. Rows give clone size only sometimes, using once, few, many, or a class for an expanded clone.

v_gene: TRBV5-1
j_gene: TRBJ2-1
abundance: once
d_gene: TRBD1
len: 12
CDR3aa: CARTGGYNEQFF
CDR3nt: TGCGCCAGGACAGGGGGCTACAATGAGCAGTTCTTC

v_gene: TRBV9
j_gene: TRBJ2-3
abundance: NA
d_gene: TRBD2
len: 15
CDR3aa: CASSAKAGGTDTQYF
CDR3nt: TGTGCCAGCAGCGCAAAAGCGGGGGGCACAGATACGCAGTATTTT

v_gene: TRBV30
j_gene: TRBJ1-4
abundance: NA
d_gene: NA
len: 15
CDR3aa: CAWNLKGISNEKLFF
CDR3nt: TGTGCCTGGAACCTCAAGGGAATATCTAATGAAAAACTGTTTTTT

v_gene: TRBV27
j_gene: TRBJ2-7
abundance: once
d_gene: NA
len: 13
CDR3aa: CASSLYSPYEQYF
CDR3nt: TGTGCCAGCAGTTTATACTCCCCATACGAGCAGTACTTC

v_gene: TRBV30
j_gene: TRBJ1-5
abundance: once
d_gene: NA
len: 14
CDR3aa: CAWRRRGGNQPQHF
CDR3nt: TGTGCCTGGAGGAGAAGAGGGGGAAATCAGCCCCAGCATTTT

v_gene: TRBV5-4
j_gene: TRBJ2-5
abundance: NA
d_gene: TRBD2
len: 16
CDR3aa: CASSLAGLAYQETQYF
CDR3nt: TGTGCCAGCAGCTTGGCGGGACTAGCGTACCAAGAGACCCAGTACTTC

v_gene: TRBV9
j_gene: TRBJ2-7
abundance: NA
d_gene: TRBD1
len: 14
CDR3aa: CASSLRDSSYEQYF
CDR3nt: TGTGCCAGCAGCCTACGGGACAGCTCCTACGAGCAGTACTTC

v_gene: TRBV4-2
j_gene: TRBJ2-3
abundance: NA
d_gene: TRBD2
len: 14
CDR3aa: CASRRAGGTDTQYF
CDR3nt: TGTGCCAGCAGGCGAGCGGGAGGAACAGATACGCAGTATTTT

v_gene: TRBV4-2
j_gene: TRBJ2-7
abundance: NA
d_gene: TRBD2
len: 19
CDR3aa: CASSQDGTSGRLRLYEQYF
CDR3nt: TGTGCCAGCAGCCAAGATGGAACTAGCGGGAGGTTGAGGCTCTACGAGCAGTACTTC

v_gene: TRBV9
j_gene: TRBJ2-1
abundance: NA
d_gene: NA
len: 13
CDR3aa: CASSVQTGNEQFF
CDR3nt: TGTGCCAGCAGCGTACAAACTGGCAATGAGCAGTTCTTC

v_gene: TRBV5-4
j_gene: TRBJ1-4
abundance: once
d_gene: TRBD1
len: 15
CDR3aa: CASSLTGGRNEKLFF
CDR3nt: TGTGCCAGCAGCTTGACAGGGGGCAGAAATGAAAAACTGTTTTTT

v_gene: TRBV9
j_gene: TRBJ2-7
abundance: NA
d_gene: NA
len: 14
CDR3aa: CASGAPGTPYEQYF
CDR3nt: TGTGCCAGCGGCGCCCCTGGGACTCCCTACGAGCAGTACTTC

v_gene: TRBV27
j_gene: TRBJ2-7
abundance: NA
d_gene: NA
len: 11
CDR3aa: CASSSSYEQYF
CDR3nt: TGTGCCAGCAGTAGCTCCTACGAGCAGTACTTC

v_gene: TRBV23-1
j_gene: TRBJ2-4
abundance: NA
d_gene: TRBD2
len: 19
CDR3aa: CASSQRRTSGVLAKNIQYF
CDR3nt: TGCGCCAGCAGTCAAAGGAGGACTAGCGGGGTACTAGCCAAAAACATTCAGTACTTC

v_gene: TRBV7-2
j_gene: TRBJ2-7
abundance: NA
d_gene: TRBD1
len: 14
CDR3aa: CASSLGQGANEQYF
CDR3nt: TGTGCCAGCAGCTTGGGACAGGGGGCGAACGAGCAGTACTTC

v_gene: TRBV27
j_gene: TRBJ2-7
abundance: NA
d_gene: NA
len: 16
CDR3aa: CASSHRFIEGLYEQYF
CDR3nt: TGTGCCAGCAGCCATCGGTTCATCGAGGGCCTGTACGAGCAGTACTTC

v_gene: TRBV7-9
j_gene: TRBJ1-5
abundance: NA
d_gene: TRBD1
len: 16
CDR3aa: CASSLGGTGNNQPQHF
CDR3nt: TGTGCCAGCAGCTTAGGAGGGACAGGGAACAATCAGCCCCAGCATTTT

v_gene: TRBV21-1
j_gene: TRBJ2-3
abundance: NA
d_gene: NA
len: 22
CDR3aa: CASSTPDRGLLCLSPSTDTQYF
CDR3nt: TGTGCCAGCAGCACTCCGGACAGGGGGCTGTTATGTTTGTCTCCAAGCACAGATACGCAGTATTTT

v_gene: TRBV6-5
j_gene: TRBJ1-2
abundance: NA
d_gene: NA
len: 13
CDR3aa: CASKRQPNYGYTF
CDR3nt: TGTGCCAGCAAAAGACAGCCTAACTATGGCTACACCTTC

v_gene: TRBV7-7
j_gene: TRBJ2-1
abundance: NA
d_gene: TRBD2
len: 14
CDR3aa: CASSLGGSYNEQFF
CDR3nt: TGTGCCAGCAGCTTAGGCGGGAGTTACAATGAGCAGTTCTTC

v_gene: TRBV15
j_gene: TRBJ2-5
abundance: NA
d_gene: NA
len: 14
CDR3aa: CATSRGLFQETQYF
CDR3nt: TGTGCCACCAGCAGAGGACTGTTCCAAGAGACCCAGTACTTC

v_gene: TRBV7-2
j_gene: TRBJ1-2
abundance: NA
d_gene: NA
len: 15
CDR3aa: CASSLAGGLDYGYTF
CDR3nt: TGTGCCAGCAGCTTAGCTGGGGGGCTTGACTATGGCTACACCTTC

v_gene: TRBV9
j_gene: TRBJ2-5
abundance: NA
d_gene: NA
len: 16
CDR3aa: CASSPGGLAIQETQYF
CDR3nt: TGTGCCAGCAGCCCCGGGGGGCTAGCTATACAAGAGACCCAATACTTC

v_gene: TRBV5-4
j_gene: TRBJ2-7
abundance: once
d_gene: TRBD2
len: 16
CDR3aa: CASSLPGLAGPYEQYF
CDR3nt: TGTGCCAGCAGCTTACCGGGACTAGCGGGACCCTACGAGCAGTACTTC

v_gene: TRBV7-1
j_gene: TRBJ2-7
abundance: NA
d_gene: NA
len: 17
CDR3aa: CASSLEFGRSTPGEQYF
CDR3nt: TGTGCCAGCAGCTTAGAGTTTGGCAGGTCCACCCCTGGAGAGCAGTACTTC

v_gene: TRBV28
j_gene: TRBJ1-2
abundance: once
d_gene: NA
len: 15
CDR3aa: CASSSQSPKGDGYTF
CDR3nt: TGTGCCAGCAGTTCCCAATCCCCAAAGGGGGATGGCTACACCTTC

v_gene: TRBV6-5
j_gene: TRBJ1-2
abundance: NA
d_gene: NA
len: 13
CDR3aa: CASSSFWLVGYTF
CDR3nt: TGTGCCAGCAGTTCTTTTTGGTTGGTTGGCTACACCTTC

v_gene: TRBV19
j_gene: TRBJ1-1
abundance: NA
d_gene: TRBD1
len: 15
CDR3aa: CASRQGTGQNTEAFF
CDR3nt: TGTGCCAGTAGGCAGGGGACAGGCCAGAACACTGAAGCTTTCTTT

v_gene: TRBV6-1
j_gene: TRBJ2-1
abundance: NA
d_gene: NA
len: 13
CDR3aa: CASSESWGNEQFF
CDR3nt: TGTGCCAGCAGTGAATCCTGGGGGAATGAGCAGTTCTTC

v_gene: TRBV10-1
j_gene: TRBJ2-2
abundance: NA
d_gene: NA
len: 15
CDR3aa: CASSESLCDTGELFF
CDR3nt: TGCGCCAGCAGTGAGTCGCTATGTGACACCGGGGAGCTGTTTTTT

v_gene: TRBV6-1
j_gene: TRBJ1-1
abundance: NA
d_gene: TRBD1
len: 15
CDR3aa: CASSATGQRNTEAFF
CDR3nt: TGTGCCAGCAGCGCTACGGGACAGCGAAACACTGAAGCTTTCTTT

v_gene: TRBV7-2
j_gene: TRBJ2-7
abundance: NA
d_gene: NA
len: 16
CDR3aa: CASSLGVAAPTYEQYF
CDR3nt: TGTGCCAGCAGCTTAGGGGTAGCGGCACCCACCTACGAGCAGTACTTC

v_gene: TRBV7-2
j_gene: TRBJ2-7
abundance: NA
d_gene: TRBD2
len: 14
CDR3aa: CASSLRLAGYEQYF
CDR3nt: TGTGCCAGCAGCTTAAGGCTAGCGGGCTACGAGCAGTACTTC

v_gene: TRBV6-4
j_gene: TRBJ2-2
abundance: NA
d_gene: NA
len: 16
CDR3aa: CASSDSRLGGTGELFF
CDR3nt: TGTGCCAGCAGTGACTCGAGACTAGGGGGCACCGGGGAGCTGTTTTTT

v_gene: TRBV19
j_gene: TRBJ1-6
abundance: NA
d_gene: NA
len: 14
CDR3aa: CASSVTGLNSPLHF
CDR3nt: TGTGCCAGTAGTGTGACAGGCCTAAATTCACCCCTCCACTTT

v_gene: TRBV5-4
j_gene: TRBJ1-2
abundance: NA
d_gene: NA
len: 11
CDR3aa: CASSLSGGYTF
CDR3nt: TGTGCCAGCAGCTTATCGGGTGGCTACACCTTC

v_gene: TRBV30
j_gene: TRBJ2-5
abundance: NA
d_gene: TRBD2
len: 12
CDR3aa: CAWTSGRETQYF
CDR3nt: TGTGCCTGGACTAGCGGGAGGGAGACCCAGTACTTC

v_gene: TRBV27
j_gene: TRBJ2-7
abundance: NA
d_gene: NA
len: 13
CDR3aa: CASSLRRSYEQYF
CDR3nt: TGTGCCAGCAGTCTCCGACGCTCCTACGAGCAGTACTTC

v_gene: TRBV30
j_gene: TRBJ1-5
abundance: NA
d_gene: TRBD1
len: 14
CDR3aa: CAWSQDRSGMAQHF
CDR3nt: TGTGCCTGGAGTCAGGACAGGTCGGGCATGGCCCAGCATTTT

v_gene: TRBV19
j_gene: TRBJ2-1
abundance: NA
d_gene: TRBD1
len: 13
CDR3aa: CASSIVPGGEQFF
CDR3nt: TGTGCCAGTAGTATAGTGCCAGGGGGTGAGCAGTTCTTC

v_gene: TRBV15
j_gene: TRBJ2-1
abundance: NA
d_gene: NA
len: 16
CDR3aa: CATSRVGEGTYNEQFF
CDR3nt: TGTGCCACCAGCAGAGTAGGGGAAGGGACCTACAATGAGCAGTTCTTC

v_gene: TRBV7-4
j_gene: TRBJ2-5
abundance: NA
d_gene: NA
len: 14
CDR3aa: CASSSGAQQETQYF
CDR3nt: TGTGCCAGCAGCTCTGGGGCGCAACAAGAGACCCAGTACTTC

v_gene: TRBV29-1
j_gene: TRBJ2-5
abundance: NA
d_gene: NA
len: 12
CDR3aa: CSVQDGQETQYF
CDR3nt: TGCAGCGTTCAGGACGGTCAAGAGACCCAGTACTTC

v_gene: TRBV28
j_gene: TRBJ1-2
abundance: NA
d_gene: NA
len: 14
CDR3aa: CASRTPGRDYGYTF
CDR3nt: TGTGCCAGCCGTACCCCCGGGCGCGACTATGGCTACACCTTC

v_gene: TRBV28
j_gene: TRBJ1-2
abundance: NA
d_gene: NA
len: 13
CDR3aa: CASSLRAYGGYTF
CDR3nt: TGTGCCAGCAGTTTAAGGGCTTATGGGGGCTACACCTTC

v_gene: TRBV29-1
j_gene: TRBJ2-4
abundance: NA
d_gene: TRBD1
len: 14
CDR3aa: CSAARQGSFNIQYF
CDR3nt: TGCAGCGCCGCGAGACAGGGAAGTTTCAACATTCAGTACTTC

v_gene: TRBV27
j_gene: TRBJ2-7
abundance: NA
d_gene: NA
len: 13
CDR3aa: CASRSDSSYEQYF
CDR3nt: TGTGCCAGCAGATCGGACAGTTCCTACGAGCAGTACTTC

v_gene: TRBV6-6
j_gene: TRBJ1-2
abundance: few
d_gene: TRBD1
len: 15
CDR3aa: CASSYSGGDSYGYTF
CDR3nt: TGTGCCAGCAGTTACTCCGGGGGGGACAGCTATGGCTACACCTTC

v_gene: TRBV28
j_gene: TRBJ2-2
abundance: NA
d_gene: NA
len: 16
CDR3aa: CASSELNGRNTGELFF
CDR3nt: TGTGCCAGCTCGGAACTAAACGGGAGGAACACCGGGGAGCTGTTTTTT